This TCR beta chain was documented in a study of early stage breast cancer tumors. Study at large: ER+/PR+/HER2- status applied to about 75% of the 16 invasive breast tumors.

Assay: immunoSEQ multiplex PCR; the TCRdb copy retains only in-frame clones and omits some. The table has some 30,000 clones, more than 65% seen once. This clone was counted a few times. Its antigen is as yet unknown. Germline V lookup: CDR1 GTSNPN, CDR2 SVGIG (reference sequence). This CDR3 comprises 14 residues. V shed 2 bases and J shed 6 bases, with 15 bases lying between them. General study findings and limits: Comparing each tissue with blood distinguished tumor from normal in about 85% of the 16 patients. Most shared enriched TCRB sequences were commonly generated ones. Compared with adjacent normal breast, tumors showed about 2.5-fold denser, more clonal T cells.

Input material: breast tumor tissue. The clonotype originates from a person aged 25 to 39 with breast cancer. The chain joins TRBV30 to TRBJ2-3; no reliable D call. CDR3 bases: TGTGCCTGGAGTCCAACCCTCCTTGGCGATACGCAGTATTTT. This gives the protein CAWSPTLLGDTQYF.